These T cell receptor beta chains were read from a single sample in a study of identical twins. TCRdb reprocessed the 5' RACE reads via MiXCR and lists one record per CDR3 protein. The sample includes approximately 690,000 distinct CDR3 sequences, over 5% of them seen just once. Sequencing used naive T cells sorted from blood. Receptor source: a young man in good health. The CDR3 runs from the conserved cysteine through the conserved F or W. D genes are given only for firm matches. Some rows have no size entry. The others give once, few or many, or a class for an expanded clone.

len	v_gene	abundance	j_gene	d_gene	CDR3aa	CDR3nt
14	TRBV27	few	TRBJ2-5	-	CASSFMTGAETQYF	TGTGCCAGCAGTTTCATGACGGGCGCGGAGACCCAGTACTTC
16	TRBV5-1	few	TRBJ2-2	TRBD2	CASSTNLAANTGELFF	TGCGCCAGCAGCACGAACCTAGCGGCGAACACCGGGGAGCTGTTTTTT
15	TRBV6-2/TRBV6-3	many	TRBJ1-3	-	CASIRSGGAGNTIYF	TGTGCCAGCATCCGATCGGGGGGTGCTGGAAACACCATATATTTT
14	TRBV29-1	few	TRBJ2-1	-	CSVDGRGEVNEQFF	TGCAGCGTTGATGGCAGGGGAGAGGTCAATGAGCAGTTCTTC
17	TRBV6-2/TRBV6-3	-	TRBJ1-1	-	CASSATAGGIMNTEAFF	TGTGCCAGCAGCGCGACGGCGGGCGGAATAATGAACACTGAAGCTTTCTTT
15	TRBV9	many	TRBJ1-1	-	CASSVVGVMNTEAFF	TGTGCCAGCAGCGTAGTGGGGGTGATGAACACTGAAGCTTTCTTT
14	TRBV11-3	many	TRBJ1-1	-	CASSAPIWGAEAFF	TGTGCCAGCAGCGCACCGATATGGGGAGCTGAAGCTTTCTTT
14	TRBV20-1	few	TRBJ2-7	TRBD1	CSAETGLASYEQYF	TGCAGTGCAGAGACAGGGTTAGCGTCGTACGAGCAGTACTTC
14	TRBV12-3/TRBV12-4	many	TRBJ2-7	-	CASSLPGTTYEQYF	TGTGCCAGCAGTTTACCCGGGACAACTTACGAGCAGTACTTC
14	TRBV7-2	many	TRBJ1-5	TRBD1	CASSSRTGFQPQHF	TGTGCCAGCAGCTCTAGGACAGGGTTTCAGCCCCAGCATTTT
16	TRBV20-1	few	TRBJ2-1	TRBD2	CSAIDPLAEYDNEQFF	TGCAGTGCTATCGATCCGCTAGCGGAATATGACAATGAGCAGTTCTTC
14	TRBV3-1	-	TRBJ1-2	-	CASSQDAGRHGYTF	TGTGCCAGCAGCCAAGACGCCGGGAGGCATGGCTACACCTTC
16	TRBV7-9	-	TRBJ2-7	TRBD2	CASSSASGSSSYEQYF	TGTGCCAGCAGCTCGGCTAGCGGGAGTTCCTCCTACGAGCAGTACTTC
16	TRBV4-1	few	TRBJ2-1	-	CASSPPKASVYNEQFF	TGCGCCAGCAGCCCCCCCAAGGCTAGCGTGTACAATGAGCAGTTCTTC
15	TRBV30	-	TRBJ2-2	TRBD2	CAWRRGGSLTGELFF	TGTGCCTGGAGGAGGGGCGGGAGTCTGACCGGGGAGCTGTTTTTT
14	TRBV20-1	few	TRBJ2-1	TRBD2	CSARRQRDYNEQFF	TGCAGTGCTAGAAGGCAGCGGGACTACAATGAGCAGTTCTTC
13	TRBV12-3/TRBV12-4	many	TRBJ1-1	-	CASSPGTILGTFF	TGTGCCAGCAGCCCCGGGACCATCCTCGGGACTTTCTTT
13	TRBV7-9	-	TRBJ2-1	-	CASDDRSYNEQFF	TGTGCCAGCGATGACAGGTCCTACAATGAGCAGTTCTTC
13	TRBV20-1	few	TRBJ2-7	-	CSAHGRRDYEQYF	TGCAGTGCCCACGGGCGGAGGGATTACGAGCAGTACTTC
18	TRBV6-4	many	TRBJ2-6	TRBD2	CASSAGLVRGRGANVLTF	TGTGCCAGCAGTGCGGGACTAGTAAGAGGGCGCGGGGCCAACGTCCTGACTTTC
16	TRBV5-1	few	TRBJ2-6	-	CASSLGWDAGANVLTF	TGCGCCAGCAGCTTGGGTTGGGATGCTGGGGCCAACGTCCTGACTTTC
15	TRBV14	few	TRBJ2-1	-	CASSQDPWPGNEQFF	TGTGCCAGCAGCCAAGATCCTTGGCCGGGTAATGAGCAGTTCTTC
11	TRBV20-1	many	TRBJ2-1	TRBD2	CSAFSGEEQFF	TGCAGTGCCTTTAGCGGGGAAGAGCAGTTCTTC
13	TRBV15	few	TRBJ2-6	-	CATRSDSFNVLTF	TGTGCCACCAGGAGTGACAGTTTCAACGTCCTGACTTTC
15	TRBV5-1	many	TRBJ2-5	-	CASSLEGSKRETQYF	TGCGCCAGCAGCTTGGAAGGGAGCAAAAGAGAGACCCAGTACTTC
17	TRBV12-3/TRBV12-4	-	TRBJ2-1	TRBD2	CASSYTGTSGRADEQFF	TGTGCCAGCAGTTACACCGGGACTAGCGGGAGGGCCGATGAGCAGTTCTTC
14	TRBV11-2	few	TRBJ2-5	-	CASSLGAVQETQYF	TGTGCCAGCAGCTTAGGTGCAGTACAAGAGACCCAGTACTTC
13	TRBV20-1	many	TRBJ2-7	TRBD1	CSAREMTGYEQYF	TGCAGTGCTAGAGAGATGACAGGGTACGAGCAGTACTTC
15	TRBV11-2	many	TRBJ2-1	-	CASSLDRGLSNEQFF	TGTGCCAGCAGCTTAGACCGGGGACTGTCCAATGAGCAGTTCTTC
16	TRBV5-6	few	TRBJ1-1	-	CASSRSLGRLNTEAFF	TGTGCCAGCAGCCGGAGTCTGGGGCGACTGAACACTGAAGCTTTCTTT
15	TRBV25-1	-	TRBJ2-6	TRBD1	CAIGTVSSGANVLTF	TGTGCTATAGGGACAGTGAGCTCTGGGGCCAACGTCCTGACTTTC
18	TRBV29-1	few	TRBJ2-1	TRBD2	CSVEKDRSLAGVPNEQFF	TGCAGCGTTGAGAAGGACAGATCGCTAGCGGGAGTCCCCAATGAGCAGTTCTTC
13	TRBV13	-	TRBJ2-2	-	CASSLSSSGELFF	TGTGCCAGCAGCTTAAGTTCGTCCGGGGAGCTGTTTTTT
16	TRBV4-2	many	TRBJ2-3	-	CASSQEARRIADTQYF	TGTGCCAGCAGCCAAGAAGCCCGGCGGATCGCAGATACGCAGTATTTT
12	TRBV12-3/TRBV12-4	many	TRBJ2-5	-	CASSTTTETQYF	TGTGCCAGCAGTACCACCACGGAGACCCAGTACTTC
14	TRBV5-1	-	TRBJ2-5	-	CASSPRLGEETQYF	TGCGCCAGCAGCCCTCGACTAGGGGAAGAGACCCAGTACTTC
13	TRBV30	-	TRBJ1-3	-	CAWGDPLGNTIYF	TGTGCCTGGGGGGACCCCCTCGGAAACACCATATATTTT
14	TRBV4-1	-	TRBJ1-2	-	CASSQVGGLDGYTF	TGCGCCAGCAGCCAAGTTGGAGGGCTTGATGGCTACACCTTC
14	TRBV11-2	many	TRBJ1-1	-	CASSLNPLVQQAFF	TGTGCCAGCAGCTTAAATCCCCTGGTCCAGCAAGCTTTCTTT
13	TRBV20-1	many	TRBJ2-1	TRBD2	CSANVAGRVEQFF	TGCAGTGCTAACGTAGCGGGACGGGTTGAGCAGTTCTTC
13	TRBV5-6	many	TRBJ2-7	TRBD1	CASSTGEEYEQYF	TGTGCCAGCAGTACAGGGGAAGAGTACGAGCAGTACTTC
15	TRBV9	-	TRBJ2-3	-	CASSVSPVRTDTQYF	TGTGCCAGCAGCGTATCCCCGGTGAGGACAGATACGCAGTATTTT
15	TRBV20-1	few	TRBJ2-1	TRBD2	CSAQGRLAGYNEQFF	TGCAGTGCTCAGGGGAGGCTAGCGGGCTACAATGAGCAGTTCTTC
14	TRBV10-3	many	TRBJ2-1	TRBD1	CAIRGQGAYNEQFF	TGTGCCATCAGGGGACAGGGGGCGTACAATGAGCAGTTCTTC
20	TRBV6-2/TRBV6-3	few	TRBJ1-3	TRBD1	CASSLIPGQSPSSSGNTIYF	TGTGCCAGCAGTCTTATTCCGGGACAGTCGCCCTCGAGCTCTGGAAACACCATATATTTT
15	TRBV12-3/TRBV12-4	many	TRBJ1-1	TRBD1	CASSLGGQGGTEAFF	TGTGCCAGCAGTTTAGGGGGGCAGGGGGGCACTGAAGCTTTCTTT
14	TRBV6-1	many	TRBJ1-5	-	CASATGTSNQPQHF	TGTGCCAGCGCGACGGGAACAAGCAATCAGCCCCAGCATTTT
13	TRBV6-2/TRBV6-3	-	TRBJ2-5	TRBD1	CASRKTGQETQYF	TGTGCCAGCAGAAAGACAGGGCAAGAGACCCAGTACTTC
12	TRBV29-1	many	TRBJ2-7	-	CSVKSRSYEQYF	TGCAGCGTTAAATCCAGGTCCTACGAGCAGTACTTC
14	TRBV6-2/TRBV6-3	many	TRBJ1-2	TRBD1	CASSSTTGAYGYTF	TGTGCCAGCAGCTCGACGACAGGGGCCTATGGCTACACCTTC
13	TRBV12-3/TRBV12-4	few	TRBJ2-5	-	CASRVQGQETQYF	TGTGCCAGCAGAGTACAGGGTCAAGAGACCCAGTACTTC
17	TRBV5-1	many	TRBJ2-2	TRBD2	CASSPIGGLAKTGELFF	TGCGCCAGCAGCCCCATCGGGGGACTAGCGAAAACCGGGGAGCTGTTTTTT
13	TRBV29-1	many	TRBJ2-7	-	CSVEDGRGYEQYF	TGCAGCGTTGAGGACGGCCGAGGCTACGAGCAGTACTTC
15	TRBV12-3/TRBV12-4	few	TRBJ2-1	TRBD2	CASRASGRAGNEQFF	TGTGCCAGCAGGGCTAGCGGGAGGGCCGGAAATGAGCAGTTCTTC